Presented here are 13 T cell receptor beta chains from one specimen sequenced in a study of shared clonotypes between healthy human individuals. Some clones are missing from TCRdb's copy, which holds only in-frame ones; the method was immunoSEQ multiplex PCR. Of approximately 100,000 clones listed, around 68% are singletons. The sequencing input was memory CD8+ T cells sorted from blood. The subset is: CD45RO+ cells pooled with CCR7-negative TemRA cells. The receptors come from a woman aged 25-40 years in good health.

The chain recombines TRBV7-9 with TRBJ2-7; TRBD2 agrees at 8 bases. The junction had 12 bases not matched to a gene; V was cut back by 5 bases and J by 6 bases. Germline V gene data show CDR1 as SEHNR and CDR2 as FQNEAQ (reference sequence). This CDR3 contains 15 residues. The CDR3: CASSAPGLGNLEQYF. DNA of the CDR3: TGTGCCAGCAGCGCCCCGGGACTAGGGAATCTCGAGCAGTACTTC.

The J gene is TRBJ2-1, the V gene TRBV20-1, with D possibly matching TRBD2 (5 bases). V lost 6 bases and J 11 bases, leaving 14 bases between the germline ends. Germline CDR1 DFQATT, CDR2 SNEGSKA (reference sequence). The CDR3 is 11 amino acids. CDR3 amino acids: CSADSRHQQFF. The CDR3 DNA is TGCAGTGCGGACTCCCGACATCAGCAGTTCTTC.

This sequence joins TRBV7-5 and TRBJ1-5. TRBV7-5 is annotated as a pseudogene. The CDR3 is 14 residues long. This CDR3 is CVRTLGTPGQPQHF. For the CDR3, the DNA is TGTGTCAGAACCTTGGGGACGCCGGGGCAGCCCCAGCATTTT.

This clone was recorded once. The V call is TRBV7-9, the J call TRBJ2-7; D ambiguous. CDR1 and CDR2 from the germline V gene are SEHNR and FQNEAQ (reference sequence). This CDR3 has 12 residues. Trimming pared 5 bases from V and 4 bases from J, leaving 9 bases between. CDR3 protein: CASSDSRYEQYF. CDR3 coding DNA: TGTGCCAGCAGCGACTCAAGATACGAGCAGTACTTC.

This clone was observed a few times. Additional DNA sequences in this sample encode the identical CDR3. J is TRBJ1-4 and V is TRBV15; 7 bases fit TRBD1. Germline values: CDR1 LNHNV, CDR2 YYDKDF (reference sequence). Trimming took 1 base from V and 5 from J; bases not matched to a gene: 1. The CDR3 extends over 14 amino acids. The CDR3 bases are TGTGCCACCAGCAGAGGACAGGGAAATGAAAAACTGTTTTTT. It is translated as CATSRGQGNEKLFF.

The chain employs TRBV27 and TRBJ2-7; D is perhaps TRBD1 (6 bases). With 4 bases removed from V and 6 bases from J, the gap between germline ends came to 16 bases. Germline loops: CDR1 MNHEY, CDR2 SMNVEV (reference sequence). The CDR3 runs 14 residues. The CDR3 DNA reads TGTGCCAGCAGTTGGCAGGGGCCGAGGGGCGAGCAGTACTTC. Residues: CASSWQGPRGEQYF.

The V gene is TRBV7-2, the J gene TRBJ2-3; weak D call: TRBD2 (6 bases). The germline gives CDR1 SGHTA, CDR2 FQGNSA. The CDR3 totals 15 residues. V was clipped by 3 bases and J by 2 bases, with 12 bases between them. CDR3 bases: TGTGCCAGCAGCTTGAAAGCGGGCCTCACAGATACGCAGTATTTT. It specifies CASSLKAGLTDTQYF.

This clone turned up a few times. The rearrangement uses TRBV6-4 and TRBJ2-1, with D possibly matching TRBD2 (5 bases). The CDR3 totals 12 residues. V lost 2 bases, J lost 7 bases, and 6 bases lay in between. Germline V gives CDR1 MRHNA, CDR2 SNTAGT. The CDR3 reads CASSDGENEQFF. Here the CDR3 DNA reads TGTGCCAGCAGTGACGGGGAGAATGAGCAGTTCTTC.

V is TRBV27 and J is TRBJ2-7; 8 bases are shared with TRBD2. After removal of 5 bases from V and 3 bases from J, the junction contained 9 bases not matched to a gene. The CDR3 is 15 amino acids. CDR1 and CDR2 from the germline V gene are MNHEY and SMNVEV (reference sequence). As DNA, the CDR3 is TGTGCCAGCAGTAAAACTAGCGGCTACCACTACGAGCAGTACTTC. It encodes CASSKTSGYHYEQYF.

This clone appeared many times. This rearrangement joins TRBV15 to TRBJ1-4; D gene uncertain. The CDR3 runs to 16 residues. V was shortened by 1 base and J by 6 bases, with 15 bases between the two germline ends. Germline lookup yields CDR1 LNHNV and CDR2 YYDKDF (reference sequence). The CDR3 coding sequence is TGTGCCACCAGCAGAGCTCTGGAGGGAGGTGATGAAAAACTGTTTTTT. Its protein product is CATSRALEGGDEKLFF.

The chain links TRBV9 to TRBJ2-3, with D possibly matching TRBD2 (5 bases). Trimming pared 4 bases from V and 2 bases from J, leaving 8 bases between. The CDR3 has 13 amino acids. From germline, CDR1 is SGDLS and CDR2 YYNGEE. The DNA for the CDR3 is TGTGCCAGCAGCCCGGGGAACACAGATACGCAGTATTTT. Translated, it gives CASSPGNTDTQYF.

Notes on this clone: A much larger clone differs from this one at a single base, so this may be a read error. Additional DNA sequences in this sample encode the identical CDR3. This sequence joins TRBV9 and TRBJ2-7; 8 bases are a match to TRBD1. V shed 5 bases, J shed 1 base, and the junction held 8 bases outside the gene matches. Germline assignment: CDR1 SGDLS and CDR2 YYNGEE. The CDR3 totals 15 residues. CDR3 loop: CASSERTGTSYEQYF. The CDR3 DNA reads as TGTGCCAGCAGTGAGAGGACAGGGACTTCCTACGAGCAGTACTTC.

This sequence joins TRBV9 and TRBJ1-4, with 7 bases matching TRBD1. Germline CDR1 SGDLS, CDR2 YYNGEE. This CDR3 has 15 residues. V lost 1 base and J lost 4; bases outside the gene matches: 4. CDR3 sequence: CASSVTGTVNEKLFF. The CDR3 DNA follows: TGTGCCAGCAGCGTAACCGGGACAGTTAATGAAAAACTGTTTTTT.